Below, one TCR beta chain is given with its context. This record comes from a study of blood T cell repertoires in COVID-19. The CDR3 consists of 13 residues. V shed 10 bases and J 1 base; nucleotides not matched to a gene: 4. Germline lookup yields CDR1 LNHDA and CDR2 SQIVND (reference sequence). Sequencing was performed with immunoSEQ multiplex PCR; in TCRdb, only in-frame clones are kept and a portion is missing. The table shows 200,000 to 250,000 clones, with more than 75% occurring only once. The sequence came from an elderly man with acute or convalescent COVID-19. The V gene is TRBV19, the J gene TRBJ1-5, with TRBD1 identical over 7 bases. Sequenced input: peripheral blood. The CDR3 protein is CAMGTESNQPQHF. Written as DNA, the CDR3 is TGTGCCATGGGGACAGAGAGCAATCAGCCCCAGCATTTT.